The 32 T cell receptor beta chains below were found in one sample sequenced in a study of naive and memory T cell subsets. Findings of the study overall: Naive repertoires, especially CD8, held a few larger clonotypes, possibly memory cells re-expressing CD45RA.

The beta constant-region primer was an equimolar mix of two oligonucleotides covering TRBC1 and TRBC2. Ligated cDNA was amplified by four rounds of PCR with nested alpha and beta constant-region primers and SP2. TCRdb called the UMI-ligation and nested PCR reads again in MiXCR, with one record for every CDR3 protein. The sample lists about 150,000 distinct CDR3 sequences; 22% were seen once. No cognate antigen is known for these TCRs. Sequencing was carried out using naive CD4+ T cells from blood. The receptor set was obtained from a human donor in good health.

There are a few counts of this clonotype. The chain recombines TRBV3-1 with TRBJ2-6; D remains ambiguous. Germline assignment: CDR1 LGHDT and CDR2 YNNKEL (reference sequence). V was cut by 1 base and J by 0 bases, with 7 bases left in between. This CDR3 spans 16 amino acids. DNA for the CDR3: TGTGCCAGCAGCCAAGGGCGCTTCTCTGGGGCCAACGTCCTGACTTTC. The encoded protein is CASSQGRFSGANVLTF.

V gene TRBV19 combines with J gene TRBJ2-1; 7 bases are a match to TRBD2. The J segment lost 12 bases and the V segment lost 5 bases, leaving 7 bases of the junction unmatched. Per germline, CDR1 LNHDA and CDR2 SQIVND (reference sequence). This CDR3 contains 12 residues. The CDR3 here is CASSVAGETQFF. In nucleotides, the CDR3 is TGTGCCAGTAGTGTGGCGGGAGAGACGCAGTTCTTC.

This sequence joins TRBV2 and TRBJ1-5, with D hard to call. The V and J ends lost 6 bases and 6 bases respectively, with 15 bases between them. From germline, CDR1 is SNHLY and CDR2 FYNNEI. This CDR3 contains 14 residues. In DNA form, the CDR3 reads TGTGCCAGCAGGGATACAAGTACCGGTCAGCCCCAGCATTTT. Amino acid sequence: CASRDTSTGQPQHF.

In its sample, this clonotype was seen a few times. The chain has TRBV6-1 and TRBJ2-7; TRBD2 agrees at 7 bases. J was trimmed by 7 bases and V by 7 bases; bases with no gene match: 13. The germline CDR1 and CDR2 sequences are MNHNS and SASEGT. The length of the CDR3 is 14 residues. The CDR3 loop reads CASTHSRESGEQYF. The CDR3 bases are TGTGCCAGCACCCACTCGCGGGAGTCTGGAGAGCAGTACTTC.

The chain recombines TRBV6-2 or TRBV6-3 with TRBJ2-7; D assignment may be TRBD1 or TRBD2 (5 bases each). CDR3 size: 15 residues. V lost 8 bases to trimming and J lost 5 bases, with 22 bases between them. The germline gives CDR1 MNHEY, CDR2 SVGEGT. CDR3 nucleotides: TGTGCCAGCGTCTCTCGCCGGGACCCACCCGACGAGCAGTACTTC. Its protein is CASVSRRDPPDEQYF.

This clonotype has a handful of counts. CDR3: CASSRPGAYEKLFF. For the CDR3, the DNA is TGTGCCAGCAGCCGCCCAGGGGCCTATGAAAAACTGTTTTTT. The chain carries TRBV7-6 and TRBJ1-4; D may be TRBD1 (6 bases). The CDR3 is 14 amino acids. CDR1 and CDR2 (germline): SGHVS, FNYEAQ. Trimming stripped 5 bases from V and 6 bases from J, with 13 bases between.

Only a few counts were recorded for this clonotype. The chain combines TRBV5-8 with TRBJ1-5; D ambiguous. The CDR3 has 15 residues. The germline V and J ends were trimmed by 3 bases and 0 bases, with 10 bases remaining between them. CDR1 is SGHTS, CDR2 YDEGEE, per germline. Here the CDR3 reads CASSSRRISNQPQHF. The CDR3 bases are TGTGCCAGCAGCTCCCGGCGGATTAGCAATCAGCCCCAGCATTTT.

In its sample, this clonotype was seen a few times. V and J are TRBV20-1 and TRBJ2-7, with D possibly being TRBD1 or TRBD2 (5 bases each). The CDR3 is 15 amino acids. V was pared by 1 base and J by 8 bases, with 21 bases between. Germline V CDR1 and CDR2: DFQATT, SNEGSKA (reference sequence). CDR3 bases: TGCAGTGCTAGAGGGCTACCGGGACCGACGACTAAGCAGTACTTC. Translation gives CSARGLPGPTTKQYF.

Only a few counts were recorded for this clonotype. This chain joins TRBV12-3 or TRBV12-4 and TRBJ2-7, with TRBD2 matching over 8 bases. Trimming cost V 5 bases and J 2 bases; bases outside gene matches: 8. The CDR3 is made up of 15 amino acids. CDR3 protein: CASSRTGLGPYEQYF. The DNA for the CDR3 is TGTGCCAGCAGTCGTACGGGACTAGGTCCCTACGAGCAGTACTTC.

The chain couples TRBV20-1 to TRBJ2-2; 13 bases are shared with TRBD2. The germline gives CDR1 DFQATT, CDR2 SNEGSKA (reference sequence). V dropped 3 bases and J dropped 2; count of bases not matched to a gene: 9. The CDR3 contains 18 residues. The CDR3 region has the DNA TGCAGTGCTAGCTCACTAGCGGGAGGGCTACTTAACACCGGGGAGCTGTTTTTT. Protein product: CSASSLAGGLLNTGELFF.

This CDR3 reads CSVVVVRGAAATEAFF. CDR3 sequence (DNA): TGCAGCGTTGTCGTGGTTCGGGGGGCCGCGGCCACTGAAGCTTTCTTT. The chain carries TRBV29-1 and TRBJ1-1; D is perhaps TRBD1 (6 bases). There are 16 residues in the CDR3. The germline V gene has CDR1 SQVTM and CDR2 ANQGSEA. Trimming took 4 bases from V and 4 from J, leaving 22 bases between them.

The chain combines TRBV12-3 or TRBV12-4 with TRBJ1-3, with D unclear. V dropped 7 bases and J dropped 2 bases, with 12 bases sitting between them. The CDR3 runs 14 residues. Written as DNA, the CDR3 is TGTGCCAGCACTATGCTAAGAACTGGAAACACCATATATTTT. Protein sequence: CASTMLRTGNTIYF.

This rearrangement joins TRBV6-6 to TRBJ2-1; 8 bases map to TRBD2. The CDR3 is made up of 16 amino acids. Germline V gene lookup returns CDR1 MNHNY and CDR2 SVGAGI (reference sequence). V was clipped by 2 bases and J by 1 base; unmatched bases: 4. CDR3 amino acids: CASSYASGSSYNEQFF. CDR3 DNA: TGTGCCAGCAGTTACGCGAGCGGGAGTTCCTACAATGAGCAGTTCTTC.

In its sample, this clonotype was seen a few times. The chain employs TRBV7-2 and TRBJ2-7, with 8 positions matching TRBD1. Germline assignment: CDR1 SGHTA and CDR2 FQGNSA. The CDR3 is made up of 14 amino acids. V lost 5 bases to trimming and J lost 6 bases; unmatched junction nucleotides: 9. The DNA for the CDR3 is TGTGCCAGCAGCCGAGATATAACAGGGGGCGAGCAGTACTTC. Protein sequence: CASSRDITGGEQYF.

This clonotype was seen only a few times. The CDR3 region is CASRSKGASGANVLTF. In DNA form, the CDR3 reads TGTGCCAGCAGGTCAAAAGGGGCTTCTGGGGCCAACGTCCTGACTTTC. The chain is built from TRBV3-1 and TRBJ2-6; D might be TRBD1 (5 bases). Trimming stripped 6 bases from V and 1 base from J, with 13 bases between. The germline V gene encodes CDR1 LGHDT and CDR2 YNNKEL (reference sequence). CDR3 length: 16 residues. Complete variable domain (other parts from reference TRBV3-1 and TRBJ2-6): DTAVSQTPKYLVTQMGNDKSIKCEQNLGHDTMYWYKQDSKKFLKIMFSYNNKELIINETVPNRFSPKSPDKAHLNLHINSLELGDSAVYFCASRSKGASGANVLTFGAGSRLTVL.

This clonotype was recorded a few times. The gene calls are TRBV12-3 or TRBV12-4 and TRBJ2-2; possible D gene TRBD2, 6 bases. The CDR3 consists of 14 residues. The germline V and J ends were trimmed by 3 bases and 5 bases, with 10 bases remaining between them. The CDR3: CASSFNSGTGELFF. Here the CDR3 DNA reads TGTGCCAGCAGTTTCAACAGCGGGACCGGGGAGCTGTTTTTT.

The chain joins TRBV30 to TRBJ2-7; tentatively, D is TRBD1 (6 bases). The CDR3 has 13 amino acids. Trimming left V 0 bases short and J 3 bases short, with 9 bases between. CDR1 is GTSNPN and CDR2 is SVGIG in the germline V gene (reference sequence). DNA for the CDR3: TGTGCCTGGAGTGTACAACAGGGCTACGAGCAGTACTTC. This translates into CAWSVQQGYEQYF.

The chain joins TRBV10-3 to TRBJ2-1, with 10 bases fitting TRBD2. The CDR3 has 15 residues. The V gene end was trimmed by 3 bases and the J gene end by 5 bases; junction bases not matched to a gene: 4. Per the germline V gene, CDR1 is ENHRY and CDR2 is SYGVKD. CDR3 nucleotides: TGTGCCATCAGTGATACTAGCGGGGCTCACAATGAGCAGTTCTTC. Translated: CAISDTSGAHNEQFF.

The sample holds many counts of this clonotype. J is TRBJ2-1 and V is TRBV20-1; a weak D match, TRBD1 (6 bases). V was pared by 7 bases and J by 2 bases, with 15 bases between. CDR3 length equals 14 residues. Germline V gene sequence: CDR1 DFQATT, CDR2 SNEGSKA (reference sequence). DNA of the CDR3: TGCAGTGGAGAAGACAGGCGAACCTACAATGAGCAGTTCTTC. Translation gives CSGEDRRTYNEQFF.

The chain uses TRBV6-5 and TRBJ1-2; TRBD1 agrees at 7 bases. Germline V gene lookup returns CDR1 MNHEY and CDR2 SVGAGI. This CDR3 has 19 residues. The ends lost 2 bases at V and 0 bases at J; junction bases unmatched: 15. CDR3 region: CASSYLTSGTELSNYGYTF. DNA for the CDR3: TGTGCCAGCAGTTACCTAACATCCGGGACAGAATTATCTAACTATGGCTACACCTTC.

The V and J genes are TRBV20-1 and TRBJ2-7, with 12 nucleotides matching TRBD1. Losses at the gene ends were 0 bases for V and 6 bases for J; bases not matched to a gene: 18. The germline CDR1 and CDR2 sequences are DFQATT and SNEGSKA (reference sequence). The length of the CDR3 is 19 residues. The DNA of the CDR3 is TGCAGTGCTAGAGATCGGGACAGGGGGCGCGGGGGGCCATGGGGCGAGCAGTACTTC. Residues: CSARDRDRGRGGPWGEQYF.

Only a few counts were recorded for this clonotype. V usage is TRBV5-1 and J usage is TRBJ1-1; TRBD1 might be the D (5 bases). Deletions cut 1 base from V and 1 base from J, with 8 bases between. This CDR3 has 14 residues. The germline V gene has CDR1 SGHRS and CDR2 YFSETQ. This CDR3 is CASSLPGQNTEAFF. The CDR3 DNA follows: TGCGCCAGCAGCTTGCCCGGACAGAACACTGAAGCTTTCTTT.

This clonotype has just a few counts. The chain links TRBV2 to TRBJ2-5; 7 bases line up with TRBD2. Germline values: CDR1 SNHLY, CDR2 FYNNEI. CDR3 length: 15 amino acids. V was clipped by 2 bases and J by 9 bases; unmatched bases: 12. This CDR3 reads CASSELASGRVAQYF. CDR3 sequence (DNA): TGTGCCAGCAGTGAATTAGCTAGCGGCCGTGTGGCCCAGTACTTC.

The CDR3 loop reads CASSQPARGSEKLFF. The CDR3 nucleotides read TGTGCCAGCAGCCAACCAGCACGGGGGAGTGAAAAACTGTTTTTT. This rearrangement joins TRBV3-1 to TRBJ1-4, with D perhaps matching TRBD1 (5 bases). CDR1 LGHDT and CDR2 YNNKEL come from the germline V gene (reference sequence). CDR3 length equals 15 residues. With 2 bases removed from V and 7 bases from J, the gap between germline ends came to 14 bases.

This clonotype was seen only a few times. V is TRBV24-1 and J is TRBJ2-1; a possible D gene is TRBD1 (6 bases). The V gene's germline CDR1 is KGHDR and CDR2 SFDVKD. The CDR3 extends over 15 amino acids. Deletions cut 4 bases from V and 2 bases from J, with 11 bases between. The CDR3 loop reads CATSENRVPYNEQFF. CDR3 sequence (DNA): TGTGCCACCAGTGAGAACAGGGTTCCCTACAATGAGCAGTTCTTC.

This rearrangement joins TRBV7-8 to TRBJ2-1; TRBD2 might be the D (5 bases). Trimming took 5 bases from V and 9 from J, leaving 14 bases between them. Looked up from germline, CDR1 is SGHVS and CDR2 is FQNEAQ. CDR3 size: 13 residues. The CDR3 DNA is TGTGCCAGCAGCCCATCTAGCATTGGTGAGCAGTTCTTC. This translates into CASSPSSIGEQFF.

The CDR3 coding sequence is TGCGCCAGTTCCGGGACAGGTTGGGAAGAGCAGTACTTC. As protein: CASSGTGWEEQYF. The chain recombines TRBV5-1 with TRBJ2-7, with 8 bases aligning to TRBD1. The CDR3 loop spans 13 amino acids. Germline CDR1 SGHRS, CDR2 YFSETQ. After removal of 8 bases from V and 7 bases from J, the junction contained 11 bases not matched to a gene.

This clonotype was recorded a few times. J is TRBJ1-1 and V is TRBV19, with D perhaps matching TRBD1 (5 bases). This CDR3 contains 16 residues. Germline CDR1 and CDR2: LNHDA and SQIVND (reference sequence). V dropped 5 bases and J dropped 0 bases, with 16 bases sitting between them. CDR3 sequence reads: CASSLRTISLNTEAFF. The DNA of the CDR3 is TGTGCCAGTAGTCTGAGGACAATATCGTTGAACACTGAAGCTTTCTTT.

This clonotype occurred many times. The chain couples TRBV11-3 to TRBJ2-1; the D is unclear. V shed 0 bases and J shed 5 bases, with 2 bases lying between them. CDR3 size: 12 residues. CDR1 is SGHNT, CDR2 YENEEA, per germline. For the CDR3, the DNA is TGTGCCAGCAGCTTAGACAACAATGAGCAGTTCTTC. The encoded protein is CASSLDNNEQFF.

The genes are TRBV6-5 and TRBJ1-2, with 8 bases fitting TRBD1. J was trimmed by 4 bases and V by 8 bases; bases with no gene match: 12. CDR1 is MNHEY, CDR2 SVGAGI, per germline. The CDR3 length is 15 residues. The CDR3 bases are TGTGCCAGCTATCGGGGACAGGAGCCAGCCTATGGCTACACCTTC. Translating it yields CASYRGQEPAYGYTF.

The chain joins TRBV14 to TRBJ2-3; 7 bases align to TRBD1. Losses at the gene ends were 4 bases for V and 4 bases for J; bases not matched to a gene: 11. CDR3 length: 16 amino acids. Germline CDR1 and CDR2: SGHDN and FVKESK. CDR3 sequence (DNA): TGTGCCAGCAGCCCCCAACCACAGGGGTTCGCAGATACGCAGTATTTT. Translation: CASSPQPQGFADTQYF.

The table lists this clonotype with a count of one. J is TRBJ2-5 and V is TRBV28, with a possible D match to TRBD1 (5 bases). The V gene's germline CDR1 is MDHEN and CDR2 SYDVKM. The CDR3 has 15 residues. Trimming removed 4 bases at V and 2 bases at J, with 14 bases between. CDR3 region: CASSSAGIRQETQYF. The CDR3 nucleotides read TGTGCCAGCAGTTCAGCAGGGATTCGTCAAGAGACCCAGTACTTC.